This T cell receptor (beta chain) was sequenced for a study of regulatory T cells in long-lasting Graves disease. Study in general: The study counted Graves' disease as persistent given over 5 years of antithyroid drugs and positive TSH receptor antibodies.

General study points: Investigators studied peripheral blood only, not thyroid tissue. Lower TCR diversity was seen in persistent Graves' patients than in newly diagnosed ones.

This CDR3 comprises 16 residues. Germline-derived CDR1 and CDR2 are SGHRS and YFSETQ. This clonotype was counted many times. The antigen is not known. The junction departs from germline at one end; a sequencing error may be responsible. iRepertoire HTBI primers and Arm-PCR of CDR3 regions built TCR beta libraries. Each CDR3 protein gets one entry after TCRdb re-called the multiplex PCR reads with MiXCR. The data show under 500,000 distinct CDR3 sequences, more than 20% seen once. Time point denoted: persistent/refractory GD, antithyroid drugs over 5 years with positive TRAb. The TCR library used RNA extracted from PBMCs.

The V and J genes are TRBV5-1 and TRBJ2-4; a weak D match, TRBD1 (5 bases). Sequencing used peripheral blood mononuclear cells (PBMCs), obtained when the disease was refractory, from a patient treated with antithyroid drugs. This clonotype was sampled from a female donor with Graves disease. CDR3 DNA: TGTGCCAGCAGCTTAGAAGGGGCCCTTGCCAAAAACATTCAGTACTTC. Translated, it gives CASSLEGALAKNIQYF.